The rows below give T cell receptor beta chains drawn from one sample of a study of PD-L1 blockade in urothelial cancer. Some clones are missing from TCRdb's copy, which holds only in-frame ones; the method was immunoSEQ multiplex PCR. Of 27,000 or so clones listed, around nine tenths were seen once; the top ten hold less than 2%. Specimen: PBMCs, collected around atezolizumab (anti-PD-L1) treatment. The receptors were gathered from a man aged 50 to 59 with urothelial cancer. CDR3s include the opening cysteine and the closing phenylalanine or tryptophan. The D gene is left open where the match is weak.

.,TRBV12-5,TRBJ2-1,CASGFAAVDEQFF
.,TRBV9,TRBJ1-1,CASSVDSMNTEAFF
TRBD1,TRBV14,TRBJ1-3,CASSQPTGGPRNTIYF
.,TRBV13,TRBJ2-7,CASSLGGFDKSSYEQYF
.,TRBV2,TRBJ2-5,CASSATGALQETQYF
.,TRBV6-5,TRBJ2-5,CATSTGMETQYF
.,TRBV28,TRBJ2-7,CASSSTGTRSREQYF
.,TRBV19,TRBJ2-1,CASSIDPKYNEQFF
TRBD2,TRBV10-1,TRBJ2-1,CASRPTSGSSEQFF
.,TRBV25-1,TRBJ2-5,CASSDLTGQETQYF
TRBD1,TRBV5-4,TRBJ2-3,CASSTPSGQGPDTQYF
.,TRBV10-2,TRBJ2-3,CASSEDGRTDTQYF
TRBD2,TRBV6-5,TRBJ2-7,CASSYPTSPSEYF
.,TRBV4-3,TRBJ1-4,CASSQDTGSEKLFF
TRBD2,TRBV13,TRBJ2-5,CASSYRAGGKETQYF
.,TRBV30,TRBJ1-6,CAWSKGAGYNSPLHF
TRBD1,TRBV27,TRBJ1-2,CASQLNRGALAYTF